The 15 T cell receptor beta chains presented below share a single source sample, sequenced in a study of T cells in tumors and immune-related adverse events. Generated by immunoSEQ multiplex PCR, the TCRdb table keeps only in-frame clones and is missing some. The table records tens of thousands of clones, around nine tenths of them present only once. The sample in question was lymph node tissue, obtained from a patient treated with anti-PD-1 therapy. These receptor sequences come from a female donor with metastatic renal cell carcinoma.

This rearrangement joins TRBV7-2 to TRBJ2-7; 12 positions agree with TRBD2. V shed 2 bases and J 7 bases; nucleotides not matched to a gene: 6. The germline CDR1 and CDR2 sequences are SGHTA and FQGNSA. The CDR3 totals 15 residues. The CDR3 spells CASSLLASGGVEQYF. CDR3 nucleotides: TGTGCCAGCAGCTTACTGGCTAGCGGGGGGGTTGAGCAGTACTTC. Full variable domain (outside the CDR3, taken from reference TRBV7-2 and TRBJ2-7): GAGVSQSPSNKVTEKGKDVELRCDPISGHTALYWYRQSLGQGLEFLIYFQGNSAPDKSGLPSDRFSAERTGGSVSTLTIQRTQQEDSAVYLCASSLLASGGVEQYFGPGTRLTVT.

The chain uses TRBV20-1 and TRBJ1-2; D is undetermined. Looked up from germline, CDR1 is DFQATT and CDR2 is SNEGSKA (reference sequence). The CDR3 covers 11 residues. V lost 6 bases and J lost 7, with 12 bases in between. The CDR3 DNA follows: TGCAGTGCCGAAATGTATCTTGGCTACACCTTC. Translated: CSAEMYLGYTF.

CDR3 sequence reads: CSARTESGYTF. The CDR3 bases are TGCAGTGCCAGGACCGAGAGTGGCTACACCTTC. This chain connects TRBV20-1 to TRBJ1-2; D gene ambiguous. The CDR3 has 11 residues. CDR1 and CDR2 from the germline V gene are DFQATT and SNEGSKA (reference sequence). Between the trimmed V and J ends, which lost 6 bases and 7 bases, there was a span of 12 bases.

This rearrangement joins TRBV19 to TRBJ1-2; 10 positions match TRBD1. The CDR3 totals 15 residues. Germline trimming cut 4 bases from V and 2 bases from J; bases unmatched to any gene: 4. Germline lookup yields CDR1 LNHDA and CDR2 SQIVND (reference sequence). CDR3 DNA sequence: TGTGCCAGTAGTACCGAGGGACAGGGGAACTATGGCTACACCTTC. Translating gives CASSTEGQGNYGYTF.

The chain combines TRBV6-5 with TRBJ1-3; TRBD1 agrees at 7 bases. With 6 bases clipped from V and 6 bases from J, the junction kept 11 bases outside the gene matches. The germline CDR1 and CDR2 sequences are MNHEY and SVGAGI. This CDR3 has 15 amino acids. The CDR3 loop reads CASSQTDRKENTIYF. CDR3 coding DNA: TGTGCCAGCAGCCAGACGGACAGGAAGGAAAACACCATATATTTT.

The table lists this clone with a count of one. V gene TRBV11-1 combines with J gene TRBJ2-1, with 7 bases fitting TRBD2. Germline CDR1 is SGHAT and CDR2 is FQDESV (reference sequence). This CDR3 spans 15 amino acids. The V segment lost 5 bases and the J segment 7 bases; nucleotides outside the gene matches: 11. As DNA, the CDR3 is TGTGCCAGCAGCCGTATGACTAGCCGGTTAAATGAGCAGTTCTTC. Amino acids: CASSRMTSRLNEQFF.

In the case of this clone: The same CDR3 also results from other DNA sequences found in this sample. The rearrangement joins TRBV7-2 to TRBJ2-3; 12 bases map to TRBD2. The CDR3 is 18 amino acids. J was trimmed by 0 bases and V by 1 base; bases with no gene match: 5. Per the germline V gene, CDR1 is SGHTA and CDR2 is FQGNSA. DNA for the CDR3: TGTGCCAGCAGCTTAGAGGCTAGCGGGGGGGCTAGCACAGATACGCAGTATTTT. Its translation is CASSLEASGGASTDTQYF. Supplemented by reference TRBV7-2 and TRBJ2-3, the full variable domain reads GAGVSQSPSNKVTEKGKDVELRCDPISGHTALYWYRQSLGQGLEFLIYFQGNSAPDKSGLPSDRFSAERTGGSVSTLTIQRTQQEDSAVYLCASSLEASGGASTDTQYFGPGTRLTVL.

CDR3 bases: TGTGCCAGCAGCGCAACTAGCGGGGGGCGCGATGAGCAGTTCTTC. It yields the protein CASSATSGGRDEQFF. The chain has TRBV7-8 and TRBJ2-1; TRBD2 aligns across 12 bases. Unmatched junction bases numbered 7, after V lost 5 bases and J lost 8 bases. This CDR3 contains 15 residues. Germline CDR1 SGHVS, CDR2 FQNEAQ.

V is TRBV6-1 and J is TRBJ1-1; 7 bases fit TRBD1. Germline V gene lookup returns CDR1 MNHNS and CDR2 SASEGT. J lost 3 bases, V lost 7 bases, and 2 bases had no gene match. The CDR3 consists of 12 residues. Here the CDR3 reads CASNRGDTEAFF. The DNA of the CDR3 is TGTGCCAGCAACAGGGGTGACACTGAAGCTTTCTTT.

The genes are TRBV5-4 and TRBJ1-3; D not certain. The CDR3 length is 15 residues. CDR1 is SGHNT, CDR2 YYREEE, per germline (reference sequence). V was trimmed by 3 bases and J by 0 bases, leaving 10 bases between them. The CDR3 spells CASSSTQSSGNTIYF. DNA for the CDR3: TGTGCCAGCAGCTCGACACAGAGCTCTGGAAACACCATATATTTT.

The CDR3, as DNA: TGTGCCAGCAGCCCGGCAAGATGGAACACCGGGGAGCTGTTTTTT. It yields the protein CASSPARWNTGELFF. J is TRBJ2-2 and V is TRBV5-5; D gene uncertain. V was trimmed by 4 bases and J by 1 base, leaving 11 bases between them. The CDR3 has 15 residues. CDR1 and CDR2 (germline): SGHKS, YYEKEE (reference sequence).

The J gene is TRBJ2-3, the V gene TRBV27; D may correspond to TRBD1 or TRBD2 (5 bases each). Trimming removed 2 bases at V and 3 bases at J, with 9 bases between. Germline assignment: CDR1 MNHEY and CDR2 SMNVEV (reference sequence). The CDR3 spans 14 residues. CDR3 DNA sequence: TGTGCCAGCAGTTTAAGTTGGGGGACAGATACGCAGTATTTT. This gives the protein CASSLSWGTDTQYF.

This clone was seen once. The rearrangement links TRBV2 to TRBJ2-3, with 9 bases fitting TRBD2. The CDR3 is 15 amino acids. V gave up 7 bases and J gave up 3 bases; unmatched junction bases: 8. Germline V gives CDR1 SNHLY, CDR2 FYNNEI. The CDR3 sequence: CASNRAGGFTDTQYF. The CDR3 DNA reads TGTGCCAGCAACAGGGCGGGGGGGTTTACAGATACGCAGTATTTT.

The chain links TRBV2 to TRBJ2-5, with 10 bases aligning to TRBD2. Losses at the gene ends were 4 bases for V and 4 bases for J; bases not matched to a gene: 15. Germline V gene sequence: CDR1 SNHLY, CDR2 FYNNEI. The CDR3 contains 18 residues. Here the CDR3 DNA reads TGTGCCAGCAGTGTAAGCGGGGGGGCAAGGATTTATGGAGAGACCCAGTACTTC. Amino acids: CASSVSGGARIYGETQYF.

This chain connects TRBV4-3 to TRBJ2-1; 9 positions agree with TRBD2. This CDR3 has 15 amino acids. V lost 0 bases to trimming and J lost 7 bases; unmatched junction nucleotides: 4. Per the germline V gene, CDR1 is LGHNA and CDR2 is YSLEER. This chain's CDR3 is CASSQELAGVNEQFF. CDR3 in DNA: TGCGCCAGCAGCCAAGAATTAGCGGGGGTAAATGAGCAGTTCTTC.